Below are 25 T cell receptor beta chains sequenced from a single sample in a study of T cell responses to AZD1222 COVID-19 vaccine. The assay was immunoSEQ multiplex PCR, and TCRdb's table has in-frame clones only and misses some. The sample shows 100,000 to 150,000 clones, 80% to 90% of them seen only once. The sample was peripheral blood, taken on day 0 of AZD1222 vaccination. The receptors were gathered from an adult in good health.

The chain is built from TRBV6-5 and TRBJ2-7, with TRBD1 as a possible D gene (5 bases). CDR3 length: 14 amino acids. With 4 bases removed from V and 3 bases from J, the gap between germline ends came to 13 bases. Germline V CDR1 and CDR2: MNHEY, SVGAGI. The CDR3 DNA reads TGTGCCAGCAGTTGGACACCATCCGTCTACGAGCAGTACTTC. As protein: CASSWTPSVYEQYF.

The chain uses TRBV7-2 and TRBJ2-7, with D perhaps TRBD1 (6 bases). CDR3 length equals 17 residues. V lost 5 bases to trimming and J lost 4 bases, with 24 bases between them. In germline, CDR1 is SGHTA, CDR2 FQGNSA. CDR3 loop: CASSPRAGDIFGYEQYF. The CDR3 coding sequence is TGTGCCAGCAGCCCGAGGGCAGGGGATATTTTTGGGTACGAGCAGTACTTC. Together with reference TRBV7-2 and TRBJ2-7, the CDR3 gives the full variable domain: GAGVSQSPSNKVTEKGKDVELRCDPISGHTALYWYRQSLGQGLEFLIYFQGNSAPDKSGLPSDRFSAERTGGSVSTLTIQRTQQEDSAVYLCASSPRAGDIFGYEQYFGPGTRLTVT.

The chain couples TRBV28 to TRBJ1-1, with 8 bases fitting TRBD1. The CDR3 runs to 15 residues. V gave up 6 bases and J gave up 1 base; unmatched junction bases: 7. Germline CDR1 and CDR2: MDHEN and SYDVKM. CDR3 bases: TGTGCCAGCAGCGTGGCAGGGGGCAGGAACACTGAAGCTTTCTTT. Its translation is CASSVAGGRNTEAFF.

The J gene is TRBJ2-7, the V gene TRBV28; D remains ambiguous. In germline, CDR1 is MDHEN, CDR2 SYDVKM. The CDR3 runs 13 residues. The V end was cut by 0 bases, the J end by 5 bases, with 8 bases between. The CDR3 loop reads CASSLWTVNEQYF. Written as DNA, the CDR3 is TGTGCCAGCAGTTTATGGACTGTCAACGAGCAGTACTTC.

The chain carries TRBV5-1 and TRBJ2-7, with a weak D call TRBD2 (5 bases). Germline V gene lookup returns CDR1 SGHRS and CDR2 YFSETQ. The CDR3 contains 15 residues. With 0 bases removed from V and 9 bases from J, the gap between germline ends came to 19 bases. CDR3: CASSLAGSGLNGQYF. The CDR3 bases are TGCGCCAGCAGCTTGGCTGGGAGTGGCCTCAATGGGCAGTACTTC.

This clone was recorded only once. The chain joins TRBV5-6 to TRBJ1-1, with no clear D. V lost 4 bases to trimming and J lost 5 bases, with 21 bases between them. CDR1 is SGHDT and CDR2 is YYEEEE in the germline V gene. The CDR3 has 16 amino acids. The CDR3, as DNA: TGTGCCAGCAGCCCAACCTCCGTATGGGATGGTACTGAAGCTTTCTTT. Its protein product is CASSPTSVWDGTEAFF.

The J gene is TRBJ2-3, the V gene TRBV11-3; 12 bases line up with TRBD2. V lost 5 bases, J lost 1 base, and 10 bases stayed unmatched. CDR3 length: 18 residues. The germline V gene encodes CDR1 SGHNT and CDR2 YENEEA. CDR3 coding DNA: TGTGCCAGCAGCATGGCCCCCCTAGCGGGGGGGGGCACAGATACGCAGTATTTT. Translation gives CASSMAPLAGGGTDTQYF.

V gene TRBV5-4 combines with J gene TRBJ2-3, with TRBD1 matching over 7 bases. Germline assignment: CDR1 SGHNT and CDR2 YYREEE (reference sequence). This CDR3 is built from 14 residues. The junction had 4 bases not matched to a gene; V was cut back by 3 bases and J by 3 bases. In DNA, the CDR3 is TGTGCCAGCAGCTCCACACAGGGGACAGATACGCAGTATTTT. It specifies CASSSTQGTDTQYF. Supplemented by reference TRBV5-4 and TRBJ2-3, the full variable domain reads ETGVTQSPTHLIKTRGQQVTLRCSSQSGHNTVSWYQQALGQGPQFIFQYYREEENGRGNFPPRFSGLQFPNYSSELNVNALELDDSALYLCASSSTQGTDTQYFGPGTRLTVL.

The chain combines TRBV7-2 with TRBJ2-3; D is uncertain. This CDR3 is built from 15 residues. V was cut by 5 bases and J by 0 bases, with 12 bases left in between. The germline V gene encodes CDR1 SGHTA and CDR2 FQGNSA. The CDR3 bases are TGTGCCAGCAGCCTCCAACCGAGTAGCACAGATACGCAGTATTTT. Its translation is CASSLQPSSTDTQYF.

This clone occurred once. J is TRBJ1-4 and V is TRBV5-1, with D tentatively TRBD1 (6 bases). The CDR3 is 14 residues long. Trimming stripped 1 base from V and 8 bases from J, with 12 bases between. Germline loops: CDR1 SGHRS, CDR2 YFSETQ. CDR3 in amino acids: CASSLSGELEKLFF. In nucleotides, the CDR3 is TGCGCCAGCAGCTTGTCAGGGGAGTTGGAAAAACTGTTTTTT.

The chain combines TRBV6-5 with TRBJ2-3; D is unclear. V lost 6 bases and J 0 bases, leaving 10 bases between the germline ends. The germline gives CDR1 MNHEY, CDR2 SVGAGI. The CDR3 is 14 residues long. This chain's CDR3 is CASSPQGSTDTQYF. CDR3 bases: TGTGCCAGCAGCCCCCAAGGGAGCACAGATACGCAGTATTTT.

This sequence joins TRBV7-9 and TRBJ1-4, with D possibly TRBD1 on 6 matching bases. The CDR3 has 15 amino acids. V was cut by 5 bases and J by 2 bases, with 12 bases left in between. Germline CDR1 SEHNR, CDR2 FQNEAQ (reference sequence). The CDR3 DNA follows: TGTGCCAGCAGCGATCCCACAGGGACTAATGAAAAACTGTTTTTT. As protein: CASSDPTGTNEKLFF.

The CDR3 here is CASGLGLDTIYF. The CDR3 nucleotides read TGTGCCAGCGGTTTGGGGTTAGACACCATATATTTT. V is TRBV2 and J is TRBJ1-3; no clear D. This CDR3 spans 12 amino acids. V lost 8 bases, J lost 8 bases, and 13 bases lay in between. Germline V gene sequence: CDR1 SNHLY, CDR2 FYNNEI.

CDR3 in amino acids: CASSLVSGNTGELFF. DNA for the CDR3: TGCGCCAGCAGCTTGGTCTCCGGGAACACCGGGGAGCTGTTTTTT. The rearrangement joins TRBV5-1 to TRBJ2-2; no firm D call. Trimming cost V 0 bases and J 1 base, with 7 bases left between them. CDR3 length: 15 amino acids. Germline V gene lookup returns CDR1 SGHRS and CDR2 YFSETQ.

This clone was observed a handful of times. This chain uses TRBV7-9 with TRBJ1-4; D ambiguous. The length of the CDR3 is 13 residues. Germline assignment: CDR1 SEHNR and CDR2 FQNEAQ (reference sequence). Trimming removed 3 bases at V and 8 bases at J, with 10 bases between. The CDR3 protein is CASSFYGDEKLFF. CDR3 bases: TGTGCCAGCAGCTTTTACGGAGACGAAAAACTGTTTTTT.

This clone was seen once. V is TRBV7-9 and J is TRBJ2-5; D gene uncertain. CDR3 size: 12 residues. Germline CDR1 SEHNR, CDR2 FQNEAQ (reference sequence). Trimming stripped 4 bases from V and 5 bases from J, with 8 bases between. The CDR3 reads CASSYGRETQYF. CDR3 coding DNA: TGTGCCAGCAGCTACGGCCGGGAGACCCAGTACTTC. Full variable domain (missing parts from reference TRBV7-9 and TRBJ2-5): DTGVSQNPRHKITKRGQNVTFRCDPISEHNRLYWYRQTLGQGPEFLTYFQNEAQLEKSRLLSDRFSAERPKGSFSTLEIQRTEQGDSAMYLCASSYGRETQYFGPGTRLLVL.

The gene calls are TRBV6-5 and TRBJ1-5; D not certain. V lost 4 bases to trimming and J lost 5 bases, with 12 bases between them. There are 14 residues in the CDR3. Germline lookup yields CDR1 MNHEY and CDR2 SVGAGI. CDR3 sequence reads: CASSFGDLHQPQHF. The CDR3 nucleotides are TGTGCCAGCAGTTTCGGGGATCTGCATCAGCCCCAGCATTTT.

V is TRBV19 and J is TRBJ2-7, with 7 bases identical to TRBD2. V was clipped by 6 bases and J by 1 base; unmatched bases: 12. Per germline, CDR1 LNHDA and CDR2 SQIVND (reference sequence). The CDR3 runs to 16 residues. CDR3 nucleotides: TGTGCCAGTAGCCCACAGAGGGCTAGCGGTTCCTACGAGCAGTACTTC. Encoded protein: CASSPQRASGSYEQYF.

In this sample, this clone turned up a few times. The chain is built from TRBV3-1 (or the pseudogene TRBV3-2) and TRBJ1-2, with a weak D call TRBD1 (6 bases). This CDR3 is 13 amino acids long. Trimming took off 6 bases at V and 4 bases at J, with 12 bases between the two ends. CDR1 is LGHDT and CDR2 is YNNKEL in the germline V gene (reference sequence). CDR3 coding DNA: TGTGCCAGCAGGCCGGGGGCCGGCTATGGCTACACCTTC. Amino acid sequence: CASRPGAGYGYTF.

The chain employs TRBV27 and TRBJ1-1; 9 positions match TRBD1. This CDR3 comprises 14 residues. CDR1 MNHEY and CDR2 SMNVEV come from the germline V gene (reference sequence). With V trimmed by 6 bases and J by 2 bases, 4 bases remained unmatched. DNA for the CDR3: TGTGCCAGCAGCGACAGGGGGGCCAACACTGAAGCTTTCTTT. This encodes CASSDRGANTEAFF.

The chain has TRBV7-2 and TRBJ2-7; D is possibly TRBD1 (6 bases). The length of the CDR3 is 14 residues. Trimming removed 3 bases at V and 4 bases at J, with 13 bases between. CDR1 is SGHTA and CDR2 is FQGNSA in the germline V gene. CDR3 region: CASSFMGQGYEQYF. The CDR3 DNA is TGTGCCAGCAGCTTTATGGGGCAGGGGTACGAGCAGTACTTC.

V and J are TRBV6-2 or TRBV6-3 and TRBJ2-2; 8 bases fit TRBD2. CDR3 length: 15 residues. The trim removed 6 bases at V and 0 bases at J, leaving 3 bases unmatched. CDR1 and CDR2 from the germline V gene are MNHEY and SVGEGT. The CDR3, as DNA: TGTGCCAGCAGCACGGGAGGGACGAACACCGGGGAGCTGTTTTTT. Protein: CASSTGGTNTGELFF.

The J gene is TRBJ2-5, the V gene TRBV5-1; 10 bases align to TRBD1. V gave up 4 bases and J gave up 3 bases; unmatched junction bases: 9. Per the germline V gene, CDR1 is SGHRS and CDR2 is YFSETQ. This CDR3 is 16 amino acids long. As DNA, the CDR3 is TGCGCCAGCAGCCACTTTGGACAGGGGGGAGAAGAGACCCAGTACTTC. This encodes CASSHFGQGGEETQYF.

The J gene is TRBJ1-1, the V gene TRBV12-3 or TRBV12-4; the D gene is possibly TRBD1 (5 bases). CDR3 length: 13 residues. V was pared by 6 bases and J by 1 base, with 9 bases between. CDR3 amino acids: CASRWGGNTEAFF. The CDR3 coding sequence is TGTGCCAGCAGATGGGGGGGGAACACTGAAGCTTTCTTT.

This clone appeared a single time. The gene calls are TRBV6-2 or TRBV6-3 and TRBJ1-5; 7 bases are shared with TRBD1. The CDR3 is made up of 14 amino acids. V shed 0 bases, J shed 6 bases, and the junction held 2 bases outside the gene matches. Germline V gene lookup returns CDR1 MNHEY and CDR2 SVGEGT. CDR3: CASSYSTGAQPQHF. The CDR3 nucleotides read TGTGCCAGCAGTTACTCAACAGGGGCTCAGCCCCAGCATTTT.